The T cell receptor beta chain under discussion was sequenced for a study of cytomegalovirus exposure and HLA in healthy donors. Primers for the PCR totalled 60 Vbeta and 13 Jbeta. Here immunoSEQ multiplex PCR was the method, and the copy in TCRdb shows in-frame clones only, minus some. The table lists some 150,000 clones, 65% to 80% of them singletons. About this clone itself: Its antigen remains unknown.

Study-level results: A later analysis reportedly identified an Asian-associated ancestry cluster as carrying fewer N-insertions than the roughly 670-donor mean. Some V segments, including TRBV6-2 and TRBV6-3, were excluded as indistinguishable. Later analysis associated a missense DCLRE1C variant with TCR beta V- and J-gene trimming.

The V end lost 2 bases, the J end lost 7 bases, and 17 bases lay between the germline ends. The CDR3 consists of 16 residues. The germline gives CDR1 SEHNR, CDR2 FQNEAQ (reference sequence). The specimen sequenced was PBMCs. The sequence was collected from a man aged 40-50 years in good health and CMV-seronegative. The V and J genes are TRBV7-9 and TRBJ2-2, with D tentatively TRBD2 (7 bases). CDR3 residues: CASSLPRPGGGGELFF. In DNA, the CDR3 is TGTGCCAGCAGCTTACCCCGGCCGGGGGGCGGCGGGGAGCTGTTTTTT. The full variable domain, with the rest looked up from reference TRBV7-9 and TRBJ2-2, is DTGVSQNPRHKITKRGQNVTFRCDPISEHNRLYWYRQTLGQGPEFLTYFQNEAQLEKSRLLSDRFSAERPKGSFSTLEIQRTEQGDSAMYLCASSLPRPGGGGELFFGEGSRLTVL.